The present TCR beta chain was sequenced within a study of human T cells and chemical hapten exposure. For the study at large: Per-sample variation in TCR yield stemmed mainly from small pooled library volume differences. Overall study findings and caveats: TCRs at a frequency above 1 in 1000 stayed unchanged with DPC sensitization.

This clonotype came up a few times. What it recognizes is unknown. The germline gives CDR1 SGHRS, CDR2 YFSETQ. The CDR3 is 13 amino acids. With 0 bases removed from V and 10 bases from J, the gap between germline ends came to 13 bases. The time point denotes: healthy volunteer bleed at 6 weeks. Unfractionated whole blood yielded the extracted total RNA. The library labeled individual cDNA molecules by adding unique molecular identifiers to them. TCRdb itself ran the RACE reads through MiXCR, one entry per CDR3 protein. The repertoire has about 82,000 distinct CDR3 sequences, roughly 8.6% of them found once; the top ten carry more than 1.5%.

V and J are TRBV5-1 and TRBJ1-1; D is unresolved. The TCR was taken from a male donor in good health. Some clones in this sample may be carry-over from other donors' samples. The material sequenced was whole blood. The CDR3 bases are TGCGCCAGCAGCTTGGAGATAGGAGGGCCAGCTTTCTTT. This encodes CASSLEIGGPAFF. Complete variable domain (other parts from reference TRBV5-1 and TRBJ1-1): KAGVTQTPRYLIKTRGQQVTLSCSPISGHRSVSWYQQTPGQGLQFLFEYFSETQRNKGNFPGRFSGRQFSNSRSEMNVSTLELGDSALYLCASSLEIGGPAFFGQGTRLTVV.